Listed here are 28 T cell receptor beta chains from one sample, sequenced in a study of T cell clusters in autoimmune cytopenias. TRB rearrangements were amplified by touch-down multiplex PCR with mixed TRB-A/B primers. TCRdb reprocessed the multiplex PCR reads; each CDR3 protein has one entry and no DNA is given. Its table records 6,000 to 8,000 distinct CDR3 sequences. Roughly 38,000 genome equivalents of blood DNA were amplified for TRB. This sample also appeared in a second study, on T cell repertoires in aging, cancer and after chemotherapy.

The specimen sequenced was peripheral blood. The source of these receptors is a human donor in good health.

The chain joins TRBV7-2 to TRBJ1-6; the TCRdb D gene call, TRBD1, has no DNA to confirm it. This CDR3 region has 16 residues. Germline V gene data show CDR1 as SGHTA and CDR2 as FQGNSA. The CDR3 region is CASSIRQGAGNSPLHF.

The chain links TRBV7-6 to TRBJ1-4. This CDR3 contains 14 residues. Germline CDR1 is SGHVS and CDR2 is FNYEAQ. CDR3 loop: CASSLAPDNEKLFF.

The gene calls are TRBV12-3 or TRBV12-4 and TRBJ2-7; the D call of TRBD1 rests on TCRdb alone, since no DNA is present to check it. CDR3 length: 14 amino acids. The CDR3: CASSSGPLIDQQYF.

J is TRBJ2-3 and V is TRBV29-1; TCRdb designates TRBD1, a call that cannot be tested without DNA. This CDR3 region has 15 residues. Germline CDR1 is SQVTM and CDR2 is ANQGSEA. This chain's CDR3 is CSVEDDSRTTDTQYF.

The gene calls are TRBV18 and TRBJ2-3; absent DNA, TCRdb's TRBD1 call cannot be checked. The CDR3 has 17 amino acids. Germline V gives CDR1 KGHSH, CDR2 LQKENI. CDR3 sequence: CASSRGSWGASTDTQYF.

The chain employs TRBV18 and TRBJ2-3; the D gene TCRdb calls, TRBD1, cannot be checked with no DNA. Germline values: CDR1 KGHSH, CDR2 LQKENI. This CDR3 region has 12 residues. This chain's CDR3 is CASKGFTDTQYF.

This chain uses TRBV18 with TRBJ2-5. Germline loops: CDR1 KGHSH, CDR2 LQKENI. The CDR3 contains 13 residues. Here the CDR3 reads CASSPLGKETQYF.

The chain couples TRBV20-1 to TRBJ2-3; TCRdb selects TRBD2, and the lack of DNA leaves this call unchecked. The CDR3 spans 16 residues. Germline V gene lookup returns CDR1 DFQATT and CDR2 SNEGSKA (reference sequence). The CDR3 sequence is CSARPRGLADTDTQYF.

The chain has TRBV5-4 and TRBJ1-1; absent DNA, TCRdb's TRBD1 call cannot be checked. The CDR3 covers 14 residues. Per germline, CDR1 SGHNT and CDR2 YYREEE (reference sequence). The CDR3 spells CASSYRETGTEAFF. The entire variable domain, with the rest obtained from reference TRBV5-4 and TRBJ1-1, is as follows: ETGVTQSPTHLIKTRGQQVTLRCSSQSGHNTVSWYQQALGQGPQFIFQYYREEENGRGNFPPRFSGLQFPNYSSELNVNALELDDSALYLCASSYRETGTEAFFGQGTRLTVV.

The chain couples TRBV5-5 to TRBJ2-2; TCRdb's assignment of TRBD1 cannot be checked, as there is no DNA. In germline, CDR1 is SGHKS, CDR2 YYEKEE (reference sequence). The CDR3 loop spans 16 amino acids. The CDR3 is CASSLGPGPSGGELFF.

This CDR3 is CASSPRTDTQYF. The V gene is TRBV18, the J gene TRBJ2-3. The CDR3 totals 12 residues. Germline V gene lookup returns CDR1 KGHSH and CDR2 LQKENI. The whole variable domain, filled in from reference TRBV18 and TRBJ2-3, reads NAGVMQNPRHLVRRRGQEARLRCSPMKGHSHVYWYRQLPEEGLKFMVYLQKENIIDESGMPKERFSAEFPKEGPSILRIQQVVRGDSAAYFCASSPRTDTQYFGPGTRLTVL.

In terms of frequency, this clonotype is medium-sized. V and J are TRBV19 and TRBJ2-3; lacking DNA, the TRBD2 call made by TCRdb goes unchecked. This CDR3 spans 16 amino acids. Germline loops: CDR1 LNHDA, CDR2 SQIVND (reference sequence). The CDR3 protein is CASTDSLAASTDTQYF.

This chain links TRBV5-6 with TRBJ2-1; TCRdb gives TRBD1 as the D gene, but with no DNA this cannot be confirmed. This CDR3 is 15 amino acids long. CDR1 is SGHDT, CDR2 YYEEEE, per germline. CDR3 loop: CASSFTGGGYNEQFF.

J is TRBJ1-2 and V is TRBV7-9; with no DNA, the TCRdb D assignment of TRBD1 cannot be verified. This CDR3 region has 14 residues. CDR1 is SEHNR, CDR2 FQNEAQ, per germline (reference sequence). CDR3 loop: CASRPDRGSYGYTF.

This clonotype is called medium-sized based on its frequency. The rearrangement uses TRBV11-1 and TRBJ2-5; TCRdb's D call, TRBD1, is unchecked because there is no DNA. The CDR3 consists of 15 residues. CDR1 SGHAT and CDR2 FQDESV come from the germline V gene (reference sequence). The CDR3 here is CASSLDRGTSETQYF.

The chain carries TRBV18 and TRBJ2-5; TCRdb names TRBD1, which stays unverified in the absence of DNA. Germline loops: CDR1 KGHSH, CDR2 LQKENI. The CDR3 sequence is 14 residues long. CDR3 sequence reads: CASLRTGYQETQYF.

CDR3 sequence reads: CASSRGGQFNEKLFF. This sequence joins TRBV12-3 or TRBV12-4 and TRBJ1-4; TCRdb outputs TRBD1, but without DNA this stays unchecked. This CDR3 region has 15 residues.

The chain uses TRBV6-1 and TRBJ1-4. The CDR3 loop spans 14 amino acids. The germline V gene encodes CDR1 MNHNS and CDR2 SASEGT. The CDR3 loop is CASSDQPTNEKLFF.

The rearrangement uses TRBV5-3 and TRBJ2-3. TRBV5-3 is reported as an ORF; its role is uncertain. The CDR3 length is 14 residues. CDR3 protein: CASSGAQQVDTQYF.

J is TRBJ2-7 and V is TRBV15; TCRdb calls TRBD1, which cannot be checked without DNA. The CDR3 runs 16 residues. CDR1 is LNHNV, CDR2 YYDKDF, per germline (reference sequence). CDR3 residues: CATSRNRDRGTYEQYF. Together with reference TRBV15 and TRBJ2-7, the CDR3 gives the full variable domain: DAMVIQNPRYQVTQFGKPVTLSCSQTLNHNVMYWYQQKSSQAPKLLFHYYDKDFNNEADTPDNFQSRRPNTSFCFLDIRSPGLGDTAMYLCATSRNRDRGTYEQYFGPGTRLTVT.

This chain joins TRBV18 and TRBJ2-7. From germline, CDR1 is KGHSH and CDR2 LQKENI. The CDR3 runs 15 residues. CDR3 loop: CASSPPTPASYEQYF.

The V gene is TRBV6-2 or TRBV6-3, the J gene TRBJ2-7; the TCRdb call, TRBD2, lacks DNA for checking. The CDR3 is made up of 16 amino acids. Germline V gene sequence: CDR1 MNHEY, CDR2 SVGEGT. CDR3 region: CASSYPGASGRNEQYF.

The chain is built from TRBV5-1 and TRBJ2-1; there is no DNA to check the TCRdb D call of TRBD2. The CDR3 is made up of 16 amino acids. Germline V gene data show CDR1 as SGHRS and CDR2 as YFSETQ. The CDR3 loop is CASSASGGASYNEQFF.

This chain uses TRBV6-2 or TRBV6-3 with TRBJ2-2; TCRdb's assignment of TRBD2 cannot be checked, as there is no DNA. CDR1 MNHEY and CDR2 SVGEGT come from the germline V gene. CDR3 length equals 15 residues. The CDR3 is CASSTDTSGRTWLFF.

The chain has TRBV15 and TRBJ2-7; TCRdb designates TRBD1, a call that cannot be tested without DNA. Germline lookup yields CDR1 LNHNV and CDR2 YYDKDF (reference sequence). The length of the CDR3 is 18 residues. The CDR3 sequence: CATSRAGAGQGGVNEQYF.

CDR3 amino acids: CASRWGLAGGTTEQFF. The chain couples TRBV27 to TRBJ2-1; no DNA is available, so the TRBD2 call from TCRdb remains unchecked. CDR1 and CDR2 (germline): MNHEY, SMNVEV (reference sequence). This CDR3 is built from 16 residues.

The J gene is TRBJ1-1, the V gene TRBV6-1. This CDR3 spans 14 amino acids. Germline loops: CDR1 MNHNS, CDR2 SASEGT. The CDR3 protein is CASSRQGSNTEAFF.

The V and J genes are TRBV6-6 and TRBJ2-5; the D gene TCRdb calls, TRBD1, cannot be checked with no DNA. Germline V CDR1 and CDR2: MNHNY, SVGAGI (reference sequence). The CDR3 covers 17 residues. Here the CDR3 reads CASSYSSGGGARETQYF.